The 23 T cell receptor beta chains listed next were all sequenced from one sample in a study of blood T cell repertoires in COVID-19 (dated by TCRdb to the early 2020s). Preparation of the library involved the immunoSEQ multiplex PCR assay. Imported from immuneACCESS, the table was reduced by TCRdb to in-frame sequences with V and J called. These copies leave out some clones; in studies compared against another copy, an unresolved V gene accounts for under half, and the cause of the remainder is not known. The sample profile shows about 130,000 clones; around 81% of them were found once. Approximately 18% of the sample rests with the top ten. The specimen sequenced was peripheral blood. The receptor source for this set is a man aged 25 to 40 with COVID-19, enrolled during active disease.

V usage is TRBV2 and J usage is TRBJ2-1; 9 bases fit TRBD1. Germline V lookup: CDR1 SNHLY, CDR2 FYNNEI. The CDR3 covers 17 residues. V lost 4 bases, J lost 2 bases, and 9 bases stayed unmatched. This chain's CDR3 is CASSGATGDRAYNEQFF. In DNA form, the CDR3 reads TGTGCCAGCAGTGGCGCAACGGGGGACAGGGCCTACAATGAGCAGTTCTTC. The full variable domain, rest sourced from reference TRBV2 and TRBJ2-1, is EPEVTQTPSHQVTQMGQEVILRCVPISNHLYFYWYRQILGQKVEFLVSFYNNEISEKSEIFDDQFSVERPDGSNFTLKIRSTKLEDSAMYFCASSGATGDRAYNEQFFGPGTRLTVL.

The chain recombines TRBV10-3 with TRBJ1-1, with 8 bases that match TRBD1. The CDR3 extends over 14 amino acids. CDR1 ENHRY and CDR2 SYGVKD come from the germline V gene. The junction had 2 bases not matched to a gene; V was cut back by 4 bases and J by 1 base. The CDR3 sequence: CAISGTGKNTEAFF. The DNA for the CDR3 is TGTGCCATCAGTGGGACAGGGAAGAACACTGAAGCTTTCTTT.

This clone is a singleton in its sample. The chain uses TRBV12-3 or TRBV12-4 and TRBJ1-1, with a tentative D call TRBD1 (5 bases). V lost 7 bases and J lost 7, with 16 bases in between. This CDR3 is 13 amino acids long. In DNA form, the CDR3 reads TGTGCCAGCAAATTGGGGGGAATTGATGAAGCTTTCTTT. Translation: CASKLGGIDEAFF.

This sequence joins TRBV28 and TRBJ1-1, with a weak D call TRBD1 (6 bases). The germline V gene has CDR1 MDHEN and CDR2 SYDVKM. This CDR3 has 16 residues. Trimming took off 2 bases at V and 0 bases at J, with 13 bases between the two ends. The CDR3 nucleotides read TGTGCCAGCAGTTTAGCAAGGACAGTGATGAACACTGAAGCTTTCTTT. This codes for CASSLARTVMNTEAFF.

The rearrangement links TRBV6-1 to TRBJ1-3; 9 bases fit TRBD1. Per the germline V gene, CDR1 is MNHNS and CDR2 is SASEGT. This CDR3 spans 14 amino acids. The J segment lost 3 bases and the V segment lost 3 bases, leaving 0 bases of the junction unmatched. CDR3 sequence reads: CASSEDRGGNTIYF. For the CDR3, the DNA is TGTGCCAGCAGTGAGGACAGGGGTGGAAACACCATATATTTT.

The V and J genes are TRBV11-3 and TRBJ2-1, with D hard to call. This CDR3 comprises 15 residues. CDR1 and CDR2 from the germline V gene are SGHNT and YENEEA. The V and J ends lost 2 bases and 3 bases respectively, with 11 bases between them. The CDR3 loop is CASSLLINNYNEQFF. The CDR3 DNA sequence: TGTGCCAGCAGCTTATTAATCAACAACTACAATGAGCAGTTCTTC.

J is TRBJ2-2 and V is TRBV6-5; 12 bases align to TRBD2. CDR1 and CDR2 from the germline V gene are MNHEY and SVGAGI. The CDR3 has 15 amino acids. With V trimmed by 8 bases and J by 0 bases, 1 base remained unmatched. CDR3 nucleotides: TGTGCCAGCCGACTAGCGGGAGCGAACACCGGGGAGCTGTTTTTT. It specifies CASRLAGANTGELFF.

The rearrangement uses TRBV7-9 and TRBJ1-5; D remains unclear. This CDR3 has 16 amino acids. Between the trimmed V and J ends, which lost 4 bases and 7 bases, there was a span of 20 bases. Per the germline V gene, CDR1 is SEHNR and CDR2 is FQNEAQ (reference sequence). CDR3 protein: CASSSGRGGFRQPQHF. The CDR3 DNA reads TGTGCCAGCAGCTCTGGACGGGGAGGGTTTAGGCAGCCCCAGCATTTT.

CDR3 residues: CASSQDLGGYEQYF. As DNA, the CDR3 is TGTGCCAGCAGCCAAGATCTGGGAGGCTACGAGCAGTACTTC. The chain has TRBV4-2 and TRBJ2-7; TRBD2 might be the D (6 bases). This CDR3 contains 14 residues. CDR1 is LGHNA and CDR2 is YNFKEQ in the germline V gene. Trimming stripped 0 bases from V and 3 bases from J, with 9 bases between.

The gene calls are TRBV5-1 and TRBJ1-3, with TRBD1 identical over 9 bases. CDR1 is SGHRS, CDR2 YFSETQ, per germline. The V and J ends lost 0 bases and 0 bases, in that order; junction bases with no gene match: 1. The CDR3 extends over 16 amino acids. The CDR3 DNA reads as TGCGCCAGCAGCTTGGTGACAGGGGGCTCTGGAAACACCATATATTTT. This encodes CASSLVTGGSGNTIYF.

This clone was counted a single time. The gene calls are TRBV24-1 and TRBJ2-1, with 9 bases matching TRBD1. Unmatched junction bases numbered 4, after V lost 9 bases and J lost 2 bases. The CDR3 is 14 residues long. From germline, CDR1 is KGHDR and CDR2 SFDVKD. This chain's CDR3 is CATGDRVTYNEQFF. For the CDR3, the DNA is TGTGCCACCGGGGACAGGGTAACCTACAATGAGCAGTTCTTC.

The chain carries TRBV3-1 (or the pseudogene TRBV3-2) and TRBJ2-2, with 7 positions matching TRBD2. The junction had 3 bases not matched to a gene; V was cut back by 4 bases and J by 1 base. CDR1 LGHDT and CDR2 YNNKEL come from the germline V gene (reference sequence). The CDR3 runs to 15 residues. CDR3 DNA: TGTGCCAGCAGCCTTGGGGAGGGGAACACCGGGGAGCTGTTTTTT. Translation gives CASSLGEGNTGELFF.

The chain couples TRBV28 to TRBJ2-7; 11 positions match TRBD2. After removal of 1 base from V and 5 bases from J, the junction contained 1 base not matched to a gene. Germline V gene sequence: CDR1 MDHEN, CDR2 SYDVKM. The CDR3 loop spans 14 amino acids. CDR3 protein: CASSLSLAGDEQYF. CDR3 bases: TGTGCCAGCAGTTTATCACTAGCGGGAGACGAGCAGTACTTC.

V is TRBV21-1 and J is TRBJ1-1. TRBV21-1 is annotated as a pseudogene. The CDR3 runs to 12 residues. In DNA, the CDR3 is TGTGCCAGCAGCAAAGTGTCGACTGAAGCTTTCTTT. It encodes CASSKVSTEAFF.

V is TRBV5-1 and J is TRBJ2-7; weak D call: TRBD2 (6 bases). This CDR3 is built from 12 residues. The V gene's germline CDR1 is SGHRS and CDR2 YFSETQ. Trimming took 3 bases from V and 5 from J, leaving 9 bases between them. CDR3 nucleotides: TGCGCCAGCAGCTGGGGCGGGGACGAGCAGTACTTC. It translates to CASSWGGDEQYF.

The chain employs TRBV4-3 and TRBJ2-3; D not resolved. Deletions cut 1 base from V and 10 bases from J, with 9 bases between. CDR3 length equals 12 residues. The germline gives CDR1 LGHNA, CDR2 YSLEER. The CDR3 DNA reads as TGCGCCAGCAGCCAAGGAGGTGATGCGCAGTATTTT. Translated, it gives CASSQGGDAQYF.

This chain uses TRBV11-2 with TRBJ1-1; TRBD1 agrees at 10 bases. With V trimmed by 3 bases and J by 5 bases, 6 bases remained unmatched. Per the germline V gene, CDR1 is SGHAT and CDR2 is FQNNGV. The CDR3 has 15 amino acids. The CDR3 is CASSLTGGMGTEAFF. CDR3 sequence (DNA): TGTGCCAGCAGCTTGACAGGGGGCATGGGGACTGAAGCTTTCTTT.

As regards this clone: A junction boundary mismatches the germline segment, possibly from a read error. The chain carries TRBV27 and TRBJ2-3; TRBD2 matches 13 bases. This CDR3 has 17 residues. Germline CDR1 MNHEY, CDR2 SMNVEV (reference sequence). DNA for the CDR3: TGTGCCAGCAGTTTGCTAAGCGGGACTAGCGGGATTTTCAGCAAGCATTTT. Protein sequence: CASSLLSGTSGIFSKHF.

The CDR3, as DNA: TGCGCCAGCAGTGGCCGCGAAAGCTCCTACAATGAGCAGTTCTTC. Translation: CASSGRESSYNEQFF. The rearrangement uses TRBV10-2 and TRBJ2-1; unclear D gene. The CDR3 has 15 residues. V was pared by 4 bases and J by 0 bases, with 10 bases between. Germline V gene lookup returns CDR1 WSHSY and CDR2 SAAADI.

The chain couples TRBV21-1 to TRBJ2-1; the table's D call TRBD2 went unverified against the DNA. TRBV21-1 is deemed a pseudogene. The CDR3 runs 14 residues. The chain's CDR3 is CAISPSRLHNEQFF. Here the CDR3 DNA reads TGTGCCATTTCCCCCTCGAGACTTCACAATGAGCAGTTCTTC.

V and J are TRBV11-3 and TRBJ2-1; the match to TRBD1 covers 7 bases. The CDR3 sequence is 14 residues long. After removal of 1 base from V and 9 bases from J, the junction contained 6 bases not matched to a gene. CDR1 is SGHNT, CDR2 YENEEA, per germline. As DNA, the CDR3 is TGTGCCAGCAGCTTAGGACAGGGTACAGGTGAGCAGTTCTTC. This sequence encodes CASSLGQGTGEQFF.

The V call is TRBV4-1, the J call TRBJ1-2; the match to TRBD1 covers 7 bases. J lost 4 bases, V lost 1 base, and 9 bases had no gene match. Germline values: CDR1 MGHRA, CDR2 YSYEKL. The CDR3 is 16 residues long. In nucleotides, the CDR3 is TGCGCCAGCAGCCAAGGGCATTCGGGACAGCTCTATGGCTACACCTTC. Translating gives CASSQGHSGQLYGYTF.

This chain connects TRBV27 to TRBJ1-3; no definite D call. The germline gives CDR1 MNHEY, CDR2 SMNVEV (reference sequence). The CDR3 spans 14 residues. V was clipped by 8 bases and J by 0 bases, with 11 bases between them. As DNA, the CDR3 is TGTGCCAGCTCCAAGAGGTCCTCTGGAAACACCATATATTTT. Translation: CASSKRSSGNTIYF.